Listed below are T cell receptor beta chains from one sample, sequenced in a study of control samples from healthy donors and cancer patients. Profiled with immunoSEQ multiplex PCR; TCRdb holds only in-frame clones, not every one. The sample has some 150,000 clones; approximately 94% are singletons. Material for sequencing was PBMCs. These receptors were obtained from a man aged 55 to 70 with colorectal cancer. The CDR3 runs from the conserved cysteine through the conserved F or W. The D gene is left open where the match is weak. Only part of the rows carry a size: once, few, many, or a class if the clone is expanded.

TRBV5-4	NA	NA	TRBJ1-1	CASSLGTVNTEAFF	TGTGCCAGCAGCCTGGGCACGGTGAACACTGAAGCTTTCTTT
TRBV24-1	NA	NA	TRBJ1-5	CATSDENSNQPQHF	TGTGCCACCAGTGATGAGAATAGCAATCAGCCCCAGCATTTT
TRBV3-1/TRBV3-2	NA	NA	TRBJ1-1	CASSQLENTEAFF	TGTGCCAGCAGCCAACTGGAGAACACTGAAGCTTTCTTT
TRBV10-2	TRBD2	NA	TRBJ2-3	CASRPSSGGGGTDTQYF	TGCGCCAGCAGACCTTCTAGCGGGGGGGGTGGCACAGATACGCAGTATTTT
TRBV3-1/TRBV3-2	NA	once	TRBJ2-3	CASSQEVGATDTQYF	TGTGCCAGCAGCCAAGAGGTCGGGGCCACAGATACGCAGTATTTT
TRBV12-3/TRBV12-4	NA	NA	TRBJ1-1	CASSSLAGAEAFF	TGTGCCAGCAGTTCACTCGCAGGGGCTGAAGCTTTCTTT
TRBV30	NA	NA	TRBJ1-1	CAWRNQGVLTEAFF	TGTGCCTGGAGGAACCAGGGAGTGCTCACTGAAGCTTTCTTT
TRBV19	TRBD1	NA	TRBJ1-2	CASSWDSYGYTF	TGTGCCAGTAGCTGGGACAGCTATGGCTACACCTTC
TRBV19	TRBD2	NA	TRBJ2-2	CASSLGGYTGELFF	TGTGCCAGTAGCCTCGGGGGGTACACCGGGGAGCTGTTTTTT
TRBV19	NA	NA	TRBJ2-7	CASSARGEYEQYF	TGTGCCAGTAGTGCCAGGGGGGAATACGAGCAGTACTTC
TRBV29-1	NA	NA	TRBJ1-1	CSVVVQGGRTEAFF	TGCAGCGTTGTAGTACAGGGAGGCCGCACTGAAGCTTTCTTT
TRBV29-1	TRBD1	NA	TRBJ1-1	CSVLTGGLTEAFF	TGCAGCGTTCTGACAGGGGGCCTCACTGAAGCTTTCTTT
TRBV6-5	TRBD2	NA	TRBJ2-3	CASSYLAEPLTDTQYF	TGTGCCAGCAGTTACCTAGCGGAACCCCTCACAGATACGCAGTATTTT
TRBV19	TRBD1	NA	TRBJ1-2	CASSIDRDRVSGYTF	TGTGCCAGTAGTATCGACCGGGACAGGGTGTCAGGCTACACCTTC
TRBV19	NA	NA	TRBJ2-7	CASSIRGPPSYEQYF	TGTGCCAGTAGTATACGAGGGCCTCCGTCCTACGAGCAGTACTTC
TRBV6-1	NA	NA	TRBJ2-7	CASSDGGAYEQYF	TGTGCCAGCAGTGATGGGGGGGCTTACGAGCAGTACTTC
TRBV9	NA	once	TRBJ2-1	CASSVSIEGTSSYNEQFF	TGTGCCAGCAGCGTGTCAATTGAGGGCACGAGCTCCTACAATGAGCAGTTCTTC
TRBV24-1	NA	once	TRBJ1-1	CATSGVNTEAFF	TGTGCCACCAGTGGCGTGAACACTGAAGCTTTCTTT
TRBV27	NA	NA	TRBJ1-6	CASSFSFGGLVRPLHF	TGTGCCAGCAGTTTCTCCTTCGGGGGCCTGGTGAGGCCCCTCCACTTT
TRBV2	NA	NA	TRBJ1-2	CASSEPGVGYGYTF	TGTGCCAGCAGTGAACCGGGGGTTGGCTATGGCTACACCTTC
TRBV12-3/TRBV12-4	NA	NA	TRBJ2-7	CASSSRTDYEQYF	TGTGCCAGCAGTTCGCGGACGGACTACGAGCAGTACTTC
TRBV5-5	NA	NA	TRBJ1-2	CASSLMGDSDYGYTF	TGTGCCAGCAGCTTGATGGGAGACAGTGACTATGGCTACACCTTC
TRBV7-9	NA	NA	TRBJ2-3	CASSLTGGAPDTQYF	TGTGCCAGCAGCTTAACAGGGGGGGCACCAGATACGCAGTATTTT
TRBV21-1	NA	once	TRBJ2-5	CAWEKETQYF	TGTGCGTGGGAGAAAGAGACCCAGTACTTC
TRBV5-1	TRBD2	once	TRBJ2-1	CASSLAPSGVAFNEQFF	TGCGCCAGCAGCTTGGCCCCTAGCGGGGTCGCCTTCAATGAGCAGTTCTTC